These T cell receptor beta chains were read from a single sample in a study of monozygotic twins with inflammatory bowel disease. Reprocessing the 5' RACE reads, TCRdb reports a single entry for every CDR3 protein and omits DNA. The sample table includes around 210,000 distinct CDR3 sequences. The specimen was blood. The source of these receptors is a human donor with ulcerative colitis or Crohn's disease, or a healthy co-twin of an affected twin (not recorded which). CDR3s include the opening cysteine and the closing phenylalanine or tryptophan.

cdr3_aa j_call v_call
CSARSRGLDTQYF TRBJ2-3 TRBV20-1
CASRPLKGLAGSYGYEQYF TRBJ2-7 TRBV28
CASSQPGLARNEQFF TRBJ2-1 TRBV3-1
CASSRGLYGYTF TRBJ1-2 TRBV7-2
CDSSSGENTDTQYF TRBJ2-3 TRBV7-9
CAISEFGEKLFF TRBJ1-4 TRBV10-3
CASQPDPSGANVLTF TRBJ2-6 TRBV5-1
CSVPNPLHRDTEAFF TRBJ1-1 TRBV29-1
CASSLGGWANTEAFF TRBJ1-1 TRBV5-8
CASSRVPSYEQYF TRBJ2-7 TRBV5-1
CASSLGQGNGYTF TRBJ1-2 TRBV5-4
CASSITYSAQTDTQYF TRBJ2-3 TRBV7-3